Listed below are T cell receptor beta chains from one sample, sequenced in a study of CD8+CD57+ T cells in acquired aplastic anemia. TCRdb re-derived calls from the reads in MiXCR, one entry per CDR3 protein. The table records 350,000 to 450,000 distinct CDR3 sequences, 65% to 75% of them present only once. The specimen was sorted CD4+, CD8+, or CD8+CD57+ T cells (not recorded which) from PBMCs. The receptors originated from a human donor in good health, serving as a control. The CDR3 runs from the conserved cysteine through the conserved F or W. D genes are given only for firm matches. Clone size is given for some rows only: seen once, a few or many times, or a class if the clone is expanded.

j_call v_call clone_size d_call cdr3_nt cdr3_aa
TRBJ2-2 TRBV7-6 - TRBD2 TGTGCCAGCAGCCCCGGGGGGATTGTTCACCCCTCCACTTTTTTT CASSPGGIVHPSTFF
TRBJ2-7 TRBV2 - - TGTGCCAGTACTGAAGCCCAGGCCTACGAGCAGTACTTC CASTEAQAYEQYF
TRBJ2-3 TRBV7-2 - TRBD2 TGTGCCAGCAGCCTCGGACTAGCCACCACAGATACGCAGTATTTT CASSLGLATTDTQYF
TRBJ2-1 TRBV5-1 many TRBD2 TGCGCCAGCAGCGAATCACCGGGACTAGCGGGATATGAGCAGTTCTTC CASSESPGLAGYEQFF
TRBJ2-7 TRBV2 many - TGTGCCAGCGCCCAGGCGGAAGGAGACGAGCAGTACTTC CASAQAEGDEQYF
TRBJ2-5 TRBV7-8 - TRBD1 TGTGCCAGCAGCCCGTCCAGGGGGGAGACCCAGTACTTC CASSPSRGETQYF
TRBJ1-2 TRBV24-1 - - TGTGCCACCAGTGACGAAACGGCTAACTATGGCTACACCTTC CATSDETANYGYTF
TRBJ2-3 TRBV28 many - TGTGCCAGCAGTTCCCGGACAAGTAGCACAGATACGCAGTATTTT CASSSRTSSTDTQYF
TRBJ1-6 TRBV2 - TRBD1 TGTGCCAGCAGTGAAAGGGACAGGGGGACACCCCTCCACTTT CASSERDRGTPLHF
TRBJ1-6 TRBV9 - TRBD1 TGTGCCAGCAGCGTAGACAGGGGCAATTCACCCCTCCACTTT CASSVDRGNSPLHF
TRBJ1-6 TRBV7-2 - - TGTGCCAGCAGCTCCCGCCGCCCAAGTACCCGCAAGTTT CASSSRRPSTRKF
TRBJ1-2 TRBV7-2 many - TGTGCCAGCAGCTTGAGGGGGAGCTACACCTTC CASSLRGSYTF
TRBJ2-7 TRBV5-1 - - TGCGCCAGCAGCTTGCAAGGGTTACGGATGCAGTACTTC CASSLQGLRMQYF
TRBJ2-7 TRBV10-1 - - TGCGCCAGCAGTAAGTGCAACGAGCAGTACTTC CASSKCNEQYF
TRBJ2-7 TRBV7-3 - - TGTGCCAGCAGCTTAGCGGAGAACTATGCGGAGTACTTC CASSLAENYAEYF
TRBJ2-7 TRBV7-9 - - TGTGCCAGCAGCTTCGACAACTACGAGCAGTACTTC CASSFDNYEQYF
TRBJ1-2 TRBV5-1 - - TGTGCCAGCAGCTTAAGTGTGAAGACACCACTCAATGGCTACACCTTC CASSLSVKTPLNGYTF
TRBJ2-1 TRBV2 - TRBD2 TGTGCCACCAGTAGTAACCGGGGGGGTTCCTACAATGAGCAGTCCTTC CATSSNRGGSYNEQSF
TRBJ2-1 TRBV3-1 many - TGTGCCAGCAGCCAAGATCGGGGTACTGAGCAGTTCTTC CASSQDRGTEQFF
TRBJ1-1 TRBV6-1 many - TGTGCCAGCAGGCAAGGACAGAACACTGAAGCTTTCTTT CASRQGQNTEAFF
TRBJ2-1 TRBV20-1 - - TGCAGTGCTAATGACGAAACTCACAATGAGCAGTTCTTC CSANDETHNEQFF
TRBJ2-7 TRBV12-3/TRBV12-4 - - TGTGCCAGCACCGACCGGGAATACGAGCAGTACTTC CASTDREYEQYF
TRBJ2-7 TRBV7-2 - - - CASSIVPVDEQYFF
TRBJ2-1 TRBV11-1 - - TGTGCCAGCAGGGAGGTACGTGGGGACAATGAGCAGTTCTTC CASREVRGDNEQFF
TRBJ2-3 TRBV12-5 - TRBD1 TGTGCTAGTGGCGGGACAGGGGGTACCGTTTCCGTTTTT CASGGTGGTVSVF
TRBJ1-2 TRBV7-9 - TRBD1 TGTGCCAGCAGCGCCTCGACAGGGAGCTATGGCTACACCTTC CASSASTGSYGYTF
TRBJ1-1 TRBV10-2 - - TGTGCCAGCAGCGGCTTACAGGGCATGGGCACTGAAGCTTTCTTT CASSGLQGMGTEAFF
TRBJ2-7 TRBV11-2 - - TGTGCCAGCAGCCCGGGGCTACTTCTCTACGAGCAGTACTTC CASSPGLLLYEQYF
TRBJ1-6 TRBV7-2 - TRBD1 TGTGCCAGCAGCTTTAGGGGGCTCTATGGCCCCCTCTTCTTT CASSFRGLYGPLFF
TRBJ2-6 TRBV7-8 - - TGTGCCAGCAGCTTATCGCTGGGGCGCGGGGCCAACGTCCTGACTTTC CASSLSLGRGANVLTF
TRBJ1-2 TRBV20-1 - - TGCAGTGCTAGGGGGGCAGCAAATAACTATGGCTACACCTTC CSARGAANNYGYTF
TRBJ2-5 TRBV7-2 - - TGTGCCAGCAGCTTAGGGCGGTCAGGAGTCGCTATGCAAGAGACCCAGTACTTC CASSLGRSGVAMQETQYF
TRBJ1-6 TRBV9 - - TGTGCCAGCAGCGCAGGGGATTCACCCCTCCACTTT CASSAGDSPLHF
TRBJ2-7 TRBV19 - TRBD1 TGTGCCAGTAGTAAGGGACAGGGGATTGCCTACGAGCAGTACTTC CASSKGQGIAYEQYF
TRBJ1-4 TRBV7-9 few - TGTGCCACTCGGACCGGAGCTGGAAAACTGTTTTTT CATRTGAGKLFF
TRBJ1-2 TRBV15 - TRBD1 TGTGCCAGCAGCGGCTTTCAGGGGGGCCCCGATGGCTACACCTTC CASSGFQGGPDGYTF
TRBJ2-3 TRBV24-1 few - TGTGCCACCATAGAGGGAACAGATACGCAGTATTTT CATIEGTDTQYF
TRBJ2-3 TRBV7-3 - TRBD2 TGTGCCAGCAGCCTCTGGACTAGCGGGGCGTCAGATACGCAGTATTTT CASSLWTSGASDTQYF
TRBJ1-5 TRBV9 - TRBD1 TGTGCCAGCAGCGTAGCGGGGACAGAGAATCAGCCCCAGCATTTT CASSVAGTENQPQHF
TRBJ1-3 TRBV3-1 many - TGTGCCAGCAGCCAAGGACAGAGCTCTGGAAACACCATATATTTT CASSQGQSSGNTIYF
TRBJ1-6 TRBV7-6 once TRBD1 TGTGCCAGCAGCGCAGGGGGCTCAGGGAACTACCCGAACCACTTT CASSAGGSGNYPNHF
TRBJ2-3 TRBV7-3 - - TGTGCCAGCAGCTTCAAGGGGGACACTGATACTCTGTATTTT CASSFKGDTDTLYF